This entry describes one T cell receptor beta chain. This sample was included in a study of blood T cell repertoires in COVID-19. Study-level information: Sources were T cells, B-cell-depleted T cells, or PBMCs; the material itself was cDNA or gDNA.

Original handling: The assay estimated nucleated cells by amplifying reference gene primers. Sequencing was performed with immunoSEQ multiplex PCR; in TCRdb, only in-frame clones are kept and a portion is missing. The DNA gave D and trimming, while V, J and clone size come from that table. The sample includes under 150,000 clones, about four fifths of them seen just once. In germline, CDR1 is MNHEY, CDR2 SVGAGI. The length of the CDR3 is 14 residues. With V trimmed by 6 bases and J by 7 bases, 6 bases remained unmatched. The origin of this receptor is a human donor with acute or convalescent COVID-19. The donor label of this sample is uncertain. The V call is TRBV6-5, the J call TRBJ2-2, with 9 positions matching TRBD1. Sample: peripheral blood. The CDR3 DNA is TGTGCCAGCAGCAAACAGGGGGCGGGCGGGGAGCTGTTTTTT. Its translation: CASSKQGAGGELFF.